This is a list of T cell receptor beta chains from one sample in a study of shared clonotypes between healthy human individuals. The repertoire was sequenced with immunoSEQ multiplex PCR; TCRdb's copy has only in-frame clones and lacks some. This table holds 2,500,000 or so clones, over 85% found once. Sequencing was performed on naive CD4+ T cells from PBMCs. The receptor set was obtained from a man younger than 30 in good health. Some clones in this sample may be carry-over from other donors' samples. The CDR3 runs from the conserved cysteine through the conserved F or W. The order of the fields is V gene, D gene, J gene, clone size, CDR3 DNA, CDR3 protein. D genes are given only for firm matches. Size tells how often a clone was seen (once, few, many) or the class of an expanded clone, and some rows leave it out.

V: TRBV28; D: TRBD2; J: TRBJ2-7; size: NA; DNA: TGTGCCAGCAGTTCGGGACTAGCGGATGTCCCCGAGCAGTACTTC; CDR3: CASSSGLADVPEQYF
V: TRBV4-2; D: NA; J: TRBJ1-2; size: NA; DNA: TGTGCCAGCAGCCAAGATACAGGGAAGGACAACTATGGCTACACCTTC; CDR3: CASSQDTGKDNYGYTF
V: TRBV5-4; D: TRBD2; J: TRBJ2-7; size: NA; DNA: TGTGCCAGCAGCCTTGGGAGCGGGAGGGTGGGCGAGCAGTACTTC; CDR3: CASSLGSGRVGEQYF
V: TRBV7-2; D: NA; J: TRBJ2-5; size: NA; DNA: TGTGCCAGCAGCTTATTGAGGGTATCAGAGACCCAGTACTTC; CDR3: CASSLLRVSETQYF
V: TRBV6-4; D: NA; J: TRBJ1-4; size: NA; DNA: TGTGCCAGCAGTGTTCCGGGGGCGGAAGCTAATGAAAAACTGTTTTTT; CDR3: CASSVPGAEANEKLFF
V: TRBV11-2; D: NA; J: TRBJ1-1; size: NA; DNA: TGTGCCAGCAGCTCTTGGCCTTACCCGAACACTGAAGCTTTCTTT; CDR3: CASSSWPYPNTEAFF
V: TRBV28; D: TRBD1; J: TRBJ2-7; size: NA; DNA: TGTGCCAGCAGTTTAAGACAGGGTGGGGAGTACTTC; CDR3: CASSLRQGGEYF
V: TRBV2; D: NA; J: TRBJ2-4; size: NA; DNA: TGTGCCAGCAGTTACAGGGAGGGCATTCAGTACTTC; CDR3: CASSYREGIQYF
V: TRBV7-2; D: TRBD1; J: TRBJ1-5; size: NA; DNA: TGTGCCAGCAGCAGAGGGACAGCTTATAGCAATCAGCCCCAGCATTTT; CDR3: CASSRGTAYSNQPQHF
V: TRBV5-6; D: NA; J: TRBJ1-1; size: once; DNA: TGTGCCAGCAGCTTCTGGCAGGGGAACACTGAAGCTTTCTTT; CDR3: CASSFWQGNTEAFF
V: TRBV28; D: NA; J: TRBJ1-5; size: NA; DNA: TGTGCCAGCAGTCGAGGGTTGGCTGTCAATCAGCCCCAGCATTTT; CDR3: CASSRGLAVNQPQHF
V: TRBV11-3; D: TRBD1; J: TRBJ2-5; size: NA; DNA: TGTGCCAGCAGCTGGACAGGGGGAGAGACCCAGTACTTC; CDR3: CASSWTGGETQYF
V: TRBV5-1; D: TRBD1; J: TRBJ2-1; size: NA; DNA: TGCGCCAGCAGCCTGGCCTCGACAGGGTATGAGCAGTTCTTC; CDR3: CASSLASTGYEQFF
V: TRBV28; D: NA; J: TRBJ1-3; size: NA; DNA: TGTGCCAGCAGGATCGGGACCGCTGGAAACACCATATATTTT; CDR3: CASRIGTAGNTIYF
V: TRBV15; D: NA; J: TRBJ1-5; size: NA; DNA: TGTGCCACCAGCAGAGATCCGGGGGCTTATCAGCCCCAGCATTTT; CDR3: CATSRDPGAYQPQHF
V: TRBV28; D: NA; J: TRBJ1-5; size: NA; DNA: TGTGCCAGCAGCGCCGTTGACAGCCACAATCAGCCCCAGCATTTT; CDR3: CASSAVDSHNQPQHF
V: TRBV6-6; D: TRBD1; J: TRBJ2-7; size: NA; DNA: TGTGCCAGCAGGGATTCCGGGGGACAGGGTCACTACGAGCAGTACTTC; CDR3: CASRDSGGQGHYEQYF
V: TRBV5-1; D: TRBD2; J: TRBJ2-7; size: NA; DNA: TGCGCCAGCAGCTTGGCGCTAGCGGGAGGGCCCGAGCAGTACTTC; CDR3: CASSLALAGGPEQYF
V: TRBV28; D: NA; J: TRBJ2-7; size: NA; DNA: TGTGCCAGCAGTTCAGCGCAACCCTACGAGCAGTACTTC; CDR3: CASSSAQPYEQYF
V: TRBV6-6; D: TRBD1; J: TRBJ1-5; size: NA; DNA: TGTGCCAGCAGTCCCCGGACAGGGGCCTTTGAGCCCCAGCATTTT; CDR3: CASSPRTGAFEPQHF
V: TRBV11-2; D: NA; J: TRBJ2-1; size: NA; DNA: TGTGCCAGCAGCGATCGAAACTCCTACAATGAGCAGTTCTTC; CDR3: CASSDRNSYNEQFF
V: TRBV4-2; D: NA; J: TRBJ1-1; size: NA; DNA: TGTGCCAGCAGCCAAGATCTAGGTGGGGGGACGGTGAACACTGAAGCTTTCTTT; CDR3: CASSQDLGGGTVNTEAFF
V: TRBV11-3; D: TRBD2; J: TRBJ2-1; size: NA; DNA: TGTGCCAGCAGCTTAGGGGGACTAGCGGGAAGCTCCTACAATGAGCAGTTCTTC; CDR3: CASSLGGLAGSSYNEQFF